Sequencing of this TCR beta chain was carried out in a study of brain T cells in children with intractable seizures. Time point in this sample: blood from clinic visit 5 months post-surgery; TSC patient then seizure free. Per germline, CDR1 ENHRY and CDR2 SYGVKD. The CDR3 is 16 amino acids. Trimming took 3 bases from V and 1 from J, leaving 12 bases between them. This clone appeared a single time. Sequencing was performed with immunoSEQ multiplex PCR; in TCRdb, only in-frame clones are kept and a portion is missing. This sample yields 300,000 to 400,000 clones, of which over 85% are seen a single time; roughly 5.7% belongs to the top ten.

The rearrangement uses TRBV10-3 and TRBJ2-2, with D possibly matching TRBD1 (7 bases). Sequences were derived from peripheral blood, sampled 4 to 6 months after surgery. The TCR originated in a boy under two years old with tuberous sclerosis and intractable seizures. CDR3 loop: CAISEGRTGNTGELFF. For the CDR3, the DNA is TGTGCCATCAGTGAAGGGAGGACAGGGAACACCGGGGAGCTGTTTTTT.